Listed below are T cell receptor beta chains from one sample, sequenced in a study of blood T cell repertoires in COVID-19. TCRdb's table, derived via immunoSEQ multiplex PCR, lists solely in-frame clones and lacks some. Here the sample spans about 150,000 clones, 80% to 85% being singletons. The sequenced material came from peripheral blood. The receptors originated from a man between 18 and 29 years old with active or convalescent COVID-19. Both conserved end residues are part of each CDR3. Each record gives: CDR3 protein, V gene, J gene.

CDR3aa: CSVVLGGGNQPQHF
v_gene: TRBV29-1
j_gene: TRBJ1-5

CDR3aa: CASSAARGGSTGELFF
v_gene: TRBV5-1
j_gene: TRBJ2-2

CDR3aa: CASSPVRSTDTQYF
v_gene: TRBV18
j_gene: TRBJ2-3

CDR3aa: CASRDDRGADTQYF
v_gene: TRBV5-4
j_gene: TRBJ2-3

CDR3aa: CASSEGQGGSPLHF
v_gene: TRBV2
j_gene: TRBJ1-6

CDR3aa: CAIREQHVDTQYF
v_gene: TRBV10-3
j_gene: TRBJ2-3

CDR3aa: CATSRAQGTSSYEQYF
v_gene: TRBV15
j_gene: TRBJ2-7

CDR3aa: CASRLSGVPGEQYF
v_gene: TRBV28
j_gene: TRBJ2-7

CDR3aa: CASSLTVNSYNEQFF
v_gene: TRBV11-3
j_gene: TRBJ2-1

CDR3aa: CASSQRTSGRETQYF
v_gene: TRBV3-1/TRBV3-2
j_gene: TRBJ2-5